This record covers a single TCR beta chain. One entry per CDR3 protein results from TCRdb running MiXCR on the 5' RACE reads. In the table there are 450,000 or so distinct CDR3 sequences, 13% to 15% of which are singletons. This specimen comes from a study of identical twins. Germline loops: CDR1 SGHVS, CDR2 FQNEAQ. CDR3 length: 14 residues. Trimming took 0 bases from V and 3 from J, leaving 9 bases between them. In addition, the sample was reused for a study of yellow fever vaccine responses in identical twins.

This chain connects TRBV7-8 to TRBJ2-7; TRBD1 is a possible D gene (5 bases). The TCR originated in a woman aged 18-29 years in good health. The sample was CD4+ T cells sorted from blood. CDR3 in amino acids: CASSLARQGYEQYF. The CDR3 coding sequence is TGTGCCAGCAGCTTAGCGCGGCAGGGCTACGAGCAGTACTTC.